This T cell receptor beta chain comes out of a study of T cell responses to AZD1222 COVID-19 vaccine. Findings of the study overall: Donors were mostly white British, more females; clonal diversity possibly underestimated. Across the whole spike, CD4 TCRs peaked at regions 160-218 and 743-854.

Remarks on this clone: As yet, its antigen is unknown.

Second-dose recipients at about 4 or about 12 weeks were treated as one pooled group. Assay used: immunoSEQ multiplex PCR; TCRdb lists only in-frame clones, some missing. The repertoire holds about 94,000 clones, with 85% as singletons. CDR1 and CDR2 from the germline V gene are LGHDT and YNNKEL (reference sequence). This CDR3 spans 14 amino acids. V was clipped by 4 bases and J by 5 bases; unmatched bases: 5. The rearrangement links TRBV3-1 (or the pseudogene TRBV3-2) to TRBJ2-5, with 9 nucleotides matching TRBD2. Sample: peripheral blood, taken 28 days after the second AZD1222 dose. This TCR was recovered from an adult who received the AZD1222 COVID-19 vaccine. CDR3 loop: CASSLSGGQETQYF. The DNA of the CDR3 is TGTGCCAGCAGCCTTAGCGGGGGTCAGGAGACCCAGTACTTC.